This TCR beta chain was documented in a study of cytomegalovirus exposure and HLA in healthy donors listed by TCRdb under 2017. For context, the study as a whole: According to an earlier analysis of several hundred of the donors, about 179 million T cells yielded 117 million unique TCR beta sequences and about 280 Gb of sequence data. Typing coverage varied by locus: about 620-630 donors for A, B, C, DRB1 and DQB1; approximately 560 for DQA1; 600 to 610 for DPA1; 400 to 480 for DPB1. The genetic ancestry cluster associated with self-reported Caucasian donors included 70% to 85% of the approximately 400 genotyped donors. Because of strong linkage in the cohort, 4 to 6 DR-DQ haplotypes were treated as single units for association and clustering. Donor age, sex, ethnicity and CMV serostatus were compiled together with the repertoire data. Rather than drawing on any new phenotypic data, the later analysis identified candidate immune exposures from TCR beta sequences and the way those sequences occurred across donors. In a later genetic analysis, genome-wide SNP genotypes for about 55% of the roughly 700 donors were used, and that subset was treated as a discovery cohort. On average, roughly 250,000 unique TCR beta nucleotide sequences were sequenced per donor among 398 genotyped donors of the cohort, with roughly a sixth of those sequences being non-productive. High-throughput TCR immunosequencing, statistical association of individual TCRs with disease status, and machine learning were combined to predict cytomegalovirus infection status. The study profiled the T cell repertoires of 500 to 800 subjects by immunosequencing and related them to cytomegalovirus serostatus. Every repertoire in the discovery cohort had been generated on one and the same sequencing platform. A separate validation cohort of roughly 130 different subjects was used in addition to the approximately 670-subject first cohort. Class I and class II HLA loci were covered by the typing at four-digit resolution. To decide whether each TCR beta V gene segment behaved as functional or pseudogenic, an earlier analysis of approximately 620 of the donors relied on high-throughput TCR beta sequencing. Approximately 300 gigabases of sequencing data and roughly 81 million unique TCR sequences made up an early release that covered 500 to 650 HLA-typed donors. The study was designed to test whether signatures of past pathogen exposure could be identified by cataloging public T cell receptors. A later analysis re-analyzed previously published TCR beta repertoires from 550 to 700 donors and added high-resolution HLA genotyping to study TCR occurrence patterns. Overall study results and their limits: Because HLA typing was missing for some donors at each locus, association tests included only the typed subset. The authors suggested that the approach could potentially be generalized to other disease states and immunological phenotypes. Most CMV-associated TCR beta chains appeared to be HLA-restricted in a later analysis, and the HLA associations seemed to be driven largely by CMV exposure. Because counts were too low, about 15 rarely observed V segments, including chromosome 9 orphons, were left out of the earlier analysis of 587 of the donors. A later genetic analysis reported fewer N-insertions in productive TCRs among donors in an Asian-associated ancestry cluster than the roughly 620-donor mean. A further reported finding was that TCR beta sequences accurately predicted the HLA-A and HLA-B alleles for most subjects in the first cohort. According to a later analysis, parvovirus B19, influenza, CMV and Epstein-Barr virus appeared linked to several top co-occurrence clusters. Correlated functional status among segregating V segments might be attributable to linkage disequilibrium, but an unknown experimental factor could not be ruled out. In the study, approximately 160 TCR beta chains were listed as associated with cytomegalovirus. In a later analysis, 16,951 TCR beta sequences were associated with specific HLA alleles at a false discovery rate of 0.05. A later genetic analysis associated a missense DCLRE1C variant with V-gene and J-gene trimming of TCR beta chains, and an independent cohort replicated the association. Roughly uniform sequencing depth across donors was assumed in presence/absence analyses, although this assumption may not hold. The only immune exposure information available for the cohort was CMV serostatus. Compared with equally common non-associated chains, HLA-associated TCR beta chains in a later analysis were more clonally expanded and had lower generation probabilities. Some IMGT-functional V segments, including TRBV6-2 and TRBV6-3, could not be told apart with the 87-base-pair reads, so those segments were excluded. When HLA alleles, especially DR and DQ, strongly co-occurred, TCR associations were difficult to assign to individual alleles. A group of highly shared sequence variants was considered likely to be a technical artifact of the sequencing pipeline. In an earlier analysis of about 540 of the donors, most TCR beta V segments were observed in productive rearrangements about 90% or about 30% of the time, broadly matching IMGT annotations. The classifier was reported to diagnose cytomegalovirus status with high specificity and sensitivity in both the original and validation cohorts. Only TCR beta chains were sequenced in this cohort, and the absence of alpha or paired-chain data limited detectable features. A few of the identified cytomegalovirus-associated TCR beta chains were confirmed in vitro to be specific for cytomegalovirus antigens. Most TCR sequences were seen in very few donors, while some public TCRs were found in many individuals. In a later analysis, the rate of TCR association differed among HLA loci, with DRB1 alleles having the most associated TCRs and HLA-C alleles having the fewest.

The cohort was made up of several hundred healthy bone marrow donors. Cohort members were all nominally healthy when sampled, although unrecorded immune exposures were likely present. The donor tested CMV seronegative, placing the donor among the 352 seronegative members of the cohort. Every donor gave a peripheral blood sample, and the peripheral blood mononuclear cells from that sample were used for TCR beta sequencing. The Qiagen DNeasy Blood Extraction Kit was used to extract genomic DNA from the blood cell samples. With regard to this clone: The antigen this receptor binds is unknown.

V gives up 6 bases and J gives up 5 bases, and the segment between their germline ends measures 18 bases. The CDR3 starts with the cysteine, ends with the phenylalanine, and has 14 residues. The only DNA kept is the CDR3, 42 bases in frame from the first base. Taken from the germline V gene, the CDR1 and CDR2 loops are SQVTM and ANQGSEA. Library preparation was by the immunoSEQ multiplex PCR assay. A mixture of 60 forward primers for TCR Vbeta segments and 13 reverse primers for TCR Jbeta segments was used in the multiplex PCR. The CDR3 region of rearranged TCR beta genes was amplified from genomic DNA by a multiplex PCR assay. The amplified TCR beta libraries were sequenced on the Illumina HiSeq System as 87-base-pair reads. As for the authors' bioinformatics: Across the 670 or so repertoires, a later analysis counted 75 million to 90 million unique TCR beta chains, 9.5 million to 12 million of which were shared by at least two donors. Raw reads were error-corrected and collapsed into unique sequences with a nearest-neighbor algorithm that merged closely related sequences to remove PCR and sequencing errors. To assign V, D and J gene segments, CDR3 sequences were aligned to IMGT reference sequences. Each retained sequence needed at least a six-nucleotide match to both a V gene segment and a J gene segment. A rearrangement counted as productive if the CDR3 had no stop codons and remained in frame with V and J, and every other rearrangement counted as non-productive. Following IMGT convention, CDR3 was defined as the stretch from the second conserved V-encoded cysteine up to the conserved J-encoded phenylalanine. Sequences without an unambiguous match to a single V gene segment were excluded from the earlier analysis of approximately 600 of the donors. In an earlier analysis of approximately 590 of the donors, a V segment was called functional when productive rearrangements were above 56.7%, and segregating when the standard deviation between donors exceeded 5%. To diagnose cytomegalovirus status from the catalog of TCR beta chain sequences, a statistical classification framework was built. In a later analysis, TCR nucleotide sequences were compared against IMGT/GENE-DB human TR gene sequences so that V and J genes could be assigned. The TCRdist pipeline was used in a later analysis to assign CDR3 sequences and most-parsimonious VDJ recombination scenarios. In a later analysis, each TCR beta chain was defined by its CDR3 amino acid sequence together with its V-gene family, and reads without a unique V-gene family were excluded. A later analysis removed nearly 600 highly shared, low-generation-probability nucleotide sequences to deal with suspected cross-contamination and a sequencing artifact. In a later analysis, a clonal expansion index for each public chain was calculated from normalized within-repertoire ranks of inferred template counts. In a later analysis, generation probabilities were computed with a VDJ recombination model fitted to out-of-frame rearrangements, and the resulting probabilities were checked against IGoR. In a later analysis, TCR-TCR, TCR-HLA and TCR-CMV co-occurrence was scored with hypergeometric tests, and a repertoire-size bias correction was applied to TCR pairs. A later analysis estimated false discovery rates by permuting HLA or CMV assignments 20 times. In a later analysis, co-occurring TCRs were grouped using DBSCAN, with TCRdist sequence similarity added in when clustering inside HLA-allele-positive subsets. Co-occurrence clustering excluded repertoires with fewer than 30,000 or more than 120,000 public chains, plus five with anomalous nucleotide sharing. In its TCRdb copy, this immuneACCESS table keeps in-frame sequences only and misses some clones. Where compared with another copy, unresolved V genes explain less than half of these, and the others have no known cause. That table is the source of V, J and clone size, and D and trimming were worked out from the DNA. The record for this sample contains under 65,000 clones. Clones ranked in the top ten supply 3.6% of the sample.

The chain is assembled from TRBV29-1 and TRBJ2-3; 5 matching bases give a weak D call of TRBD2. The sequence derives from a woman aged 18-35 years in good health and CMV-seronegative. Material: PBMCs. The CDR3 is CSVWLRERGDTQYF. The bases are TGCAGCGTATGGCTGAGGGAACGAGGAGATACGCAGTATTTT.